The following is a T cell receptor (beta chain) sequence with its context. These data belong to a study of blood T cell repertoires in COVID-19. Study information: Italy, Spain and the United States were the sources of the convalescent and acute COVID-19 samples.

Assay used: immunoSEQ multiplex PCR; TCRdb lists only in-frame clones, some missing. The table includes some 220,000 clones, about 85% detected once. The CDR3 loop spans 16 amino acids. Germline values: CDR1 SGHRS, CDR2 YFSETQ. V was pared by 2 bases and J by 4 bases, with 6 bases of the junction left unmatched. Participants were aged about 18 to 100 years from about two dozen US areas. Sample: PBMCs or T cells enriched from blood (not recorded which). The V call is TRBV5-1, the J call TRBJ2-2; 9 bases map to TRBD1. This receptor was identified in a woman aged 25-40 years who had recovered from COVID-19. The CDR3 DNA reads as TGCGCCAGCAGCTTATTCCGGGACAGGGCCACCGGGGAGCTGTTTTTT. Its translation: CASSLFRDRATGELFF.